These 13 T cell receptor beta chains came from one sample sequenced in a study of cytomegalovirus exposure and HLA in healthy donors. PCR was performed using 60 Vbeta and 13 Jbeta primers. Using immunoSEQ multiplex PCR, the repertoire was profiled, and TCRdb retains in-frame clones only, with some absent. The data show hundreds of thousands of clones, with 70% to 90% seen just once and 0.24% held by the top ten. Sequences were obtained from PBMCs. All receptors come from a girl under 10 years old in good health and CMV-seronegative.

This chain joins TRBV5-1 and TRBJ1-4; 8 bases match TRBD1. The CDR3 sequence is 14 residues long. With V trimmed by 4 bases and J by 7 bases, 6 bases remained unmatched. CDR1 SGHRS and CDR2 YFSETQ come from the germline V gene. The chain's CDR3 is CASSHRGGSEKLFF. In nucleotides, the CDR3 is TGCGCCAGCAGCCACAGGGGGGGGAGTGAAAAACTGTTTTTT.

V and J are TRBV11-2 and TRBJ2-3, with TRBD1 identical over 9 bases. The CDR3 length is 16 residues. J gave up 3 bases and V 3 bases, and 7 bases lay outside the gene matches. The germline CDR1 and CDR2 sequences are SGHAT and FQNNGV. CDR3 sequence: CASSFSGTGRTDTQYF. The CDR3 region has the DNA TGTGCCAGCAGCTTCTCAGGGACAGGGAGGACAGATACGCAGTATTTT.

The chain links TRBV29-1 to TRBJ2-3; the match to TRBD1 covers 9 bases. Germline V gene lookup returns CDR1 SQVTM and CDR2 ANQGSEA. The CDR3 length is 14 residues. V lost 6 bases, J lost 2 bases, and 6 bases stayed unmatched. CDR3 nucleotides: TGCAGCGTGAAGGGACAGGGACACACAGATACGCAGTATTTT. The encoded protein is CSVKGQGHTDTQYF.

The chain links TRBV2 to TRBJ2-7; D not resolved. Trimming shortened V by 10 bases and J by 0 bases, and 13 bases separated the two germline ends. The CDR3 loop spans 13 amino acids. Germline lookup yields CDR1 SNHLY and CDR2 FYNNEI. The CDR3 here is CATRSGSSYEQYF. CDR3 in DNA: TGTGCCACCAGGTCCGGGTCCTCCTACGAGCAGTACTTC.

The rearrangement joins TRBV6-5 to TRBJ1-2; D remains unclear. Germline V gene lookup returns CDR1 MNHEY and CDR2 SVGAGI. Trimming took 6 bases from V and 3 from J, leaving 14 bases between them. The CDR3 is 14 residues long. Here the CDR3 reads CASRQTRADYGYTF. The CDR3 nucleotides read TGTGCCAGCAGACAGACAAGAGCGGACTATGGCTACACCTTC.

V and J are TRBV27 and TRBJ1-1, with a possible D match to TRBD1 (5 bases). This CDR3 region has 16 residues. V gave up 2 bases and J gave up 0 bases, with 13 bases separating them. Germline lookup yields CDR1 MNHEY and CDR2 SMNVEV (reference sequence). CDR3: CASSLRGGGVNTEAFF. As DNA, the CDR3 is TGTGCCAGCAGTTTAAGGGGCGGTGGAGTGAACACTGAAGCTTTCTTT.

The chain recombines TRBV6-5 with TRBJ2-5; D may be TRBD2 (6 bases). This CDR3 comprises 15 residues. The ends were cut back, 7 bases at V and 4 bases at J, with 19 bases in the middle. CDR1 MNHEY and CDR2 SVGAGI come from the germline V gene. CDR3 sequence: CASTPPGGGVETQYF. In DNA form, the CDR3 reads TGTGCCAGCACGCCCCCGGGTGGCGGGGTAGAGACCCAGTACTTC.

The V call is TRBV6-1, the J call TRBJ1-3; no reliable D call. The CDR3 extends over 15 amino acids. Trimming pared 3 bases from V and 0 bases from J, leaving 9 bases between. Germline values: CDR1 MNHNS, CDR2 SASEGT. The chain's CDR3 is CASSEIRYSGNTIYF. The CDR3 DNA sequence: TGTGCCAGCAGTGAGATTCGGTACTCTGGAAACACCATATATTTT.

V and J are TRBV10-2 and TRBJ1-6, with D possibly matching TRBD1 (5 bases). V lost 5 bases and J lost 9, with 14 bases in between. The CDR3 contains 14 residues. Per the germline V gene, CDR1 is WSHSY and CDR2 is SAAADI. This CDR3 is CASSSPGSGSPLHF. The CDR3 coding sequence is TGCGCCAGCAGTTCTCCAGGGTCGGGTTCACCCCTCCACTTT.

Here the CDR3 DNA reads TGTGCCAGCAGCTCCAAGCGGAACTCTAGCACAGATACGCAGTATTTT. Protein: CASSSKRNSSTDTQYF. The chain uses TRBV9 and TRBJ2-3; tentatively, D is TRBD2 (5 bases). Germline V CDR1 and CDR2: SGDLS, YYNGEE. The CDR3 runs 16 residues. Trimming took off 4 bases at V and 0 bases at J, with 15 bases between the two ends.

V and J are TRBV6-5 and TRBJ1-1; 9 nucleotides align to TRBD1. Germline V gene data show CDR1 as MNHEY and CDR2 as SVGAGI. The CDR3 sequence is 15 residues long. V shed 4 bases, J shed 1 base, and the junction held 4 bases outside the gene matches. The CDR3 sequence is CASSWGTGPNTEAFF. The CDR3, as DNA: TGTGCCAGCAGTTGGGGGACAGGGCCGAACACTGAAGCTTTCTTT.

The chain recombines TRBV12-2 with TRBJ2-7; the table's TRBD2 call for D was not verified on the DNA. TRBV12-2 is classified as a pseudogene. CDR3 length: 16 residues. The CDR3 reads CASRLDSGGKLYEQYF. CDR3 nucleotides: TGTGCAAGTCGCTTAGATAGCGGGGGGAAACTTTACGAGCAGTACTTC.

This chain connects TRBV10-3 to TRBJ2-5; D may be TRBD1 (6 bases). The length of the CDR3 is 15 residues. The V gene lost 4 bases and the J gene lost 1 base, with 13 bases spanning the gap. Germline assignment: CDR1 ENHRY and CDR2 SYGVKD. The chain's CDR3 is CAISVRDTFQETQYF. The CDR3 nucleotides are TGTGCCATCAGTGTCCGGGACACATTCCAAGAGACCCAGTACTTC.